Described below is a single T cell receptor (beta chain) sequence and its context. Its antigen is currently unknown. Generated by immunoSEQ multiplex PCR, the TCRdb table keeps only in-frame clones and is missing some. The sample consists of tens of thousands of clones, just over 90% of them appearing once. Trimming removed 1 base from V and 4 bases from J; junction bases left unmatched: 4. The CDR3 runs to 16 residues. The germline CDR1 and CDR2 sequences are SGHTA and FQGTGA. The data stem from a study of neoadjuvant nivolumab and ipilimumab in lung cancer. As for the study in general: Nivolumab 3 mg/kg was given days 1, 15 and 29, plus ipilimumab 1 mg/kg day 1 in combination.

Findings and limits, study-wide: Compared with tumor-adjacent uninvolved lung, resected tumors showed greater richness and clonality. Pathologic regression was not significantly tied to TCR clonality. Only two of four nivolumab-treated tumors gained richness and clonality by surgery.

The V and J genes are TRBV7-3 and TRBJ2-1; the match to TRBD2 covers 10 bases. The sequence derives from an adult with non-small cell lung cancer. This material consisted of peripheral blood, taken after neoadjuvant nivolumab, alone or with ipilimumab, at or shortly before surgery. The CDR3 protein is CASSLNPAGGYNEQFF. In nucleotides, the CDR3 is TGTGCCAGCAGCTTAAACCCAGCGGGGGGGTACAATGAGCAGTTCTTC.